What follows describes a single TCR beta chain. Its cognate antigen has yet to be identified. No base qualities exist here, and no much larger clone lies one base off it. TCRbeta CDR3 regions were amplified from genomic DNA by means of the immunoSEQ Assay, a bias-controlled multiplex PCR. Concerning the study's data processing: The number of nucleated cells in each sample was estimated from the amplification of reference gene primers within the assay. To quantify the absolute abundance of each unique TCRbeta CDR3 rearrangement, sequence reads were collapsed and filtered. Productive Simpson clonality was computed per sample as the square root of Simpson's diversity index over productive rearrangements. TCRdb holds this immuneACCESS table with in-frame rearrangements only. Some clones are missing; in checked studies, unresolved V genes explain under half, and the rest has no known cause. V and J calls and clone size come straight from that table; D and trimming were deduced from the DNA. This sample has about 250,000 clones in its table, and around 87% of those were observed once. Approximately 1.7% of the sample comes from the top ten.

This sample was included in a study of blood T cell repertoires in COVID-19 (dated by TCRdb to about 2020). Some background on the complete study: Samples from collaborators originated in the United States, Italy and Spain and spanned both the acute and convalescent phases of COVID-19. The material from the prospective study consisted of cDNA or gDNA derived from T cells, B-cell-depleted T cells, or PBMCs. Deeply sampled blood TCRbeta repertoires from subjects exposed to, actively infected with, or recovered from COVID-19 were included in the dataset. The repertoires were released in a freely available public database meant as a resource for research on the immune response to SARS-CoV-2. Samples came from the ongoing ImmuneRACE study (first 160 participants) plus 1,254 subjects from 6 global collaborators. Sample metadata almost always included a de-identified subject ID, COVID-19 status, age in years and sex. HLA class I and class II types, where available, came from metadata supplied by the sample provider rather than from assay-based typing.

Participants in the prospective study were enrolled through a virtual design, were aged roughly 18 to 95 years, and lived in approximately 25 United States geographic areas. Cohort assignment in the prospective study relied on participant-reported clinical history from a screening survey and a study questionnaire. Recovered participants in ImmuneRACE Cohort 3 were defined by two consecutive negative NP/OP PCR tests, clearance by a healthcare professional, or resolution of symptoms. Mobile phlebotomists in the prospective study collected whole blood, serum and a nasopharyngeal or oropharyngeal swab from every participant. Participants in the prospective study had the option to provide additional blood draws and questionnaires over an approximately 2-month period. Blood samples from the prospective study were shipped frozen or at room temperature prior to DNA extraction. Based on the germline V gene (reference sequence), the CDR1 and CDR2 sequences are MNHEY and SMNVEV. Germline trimming amounts to 6 bases on V and 7 bases on J, with 19 as the count of junction bases outside the gene matches. The CDR3 numbers 18 residues from cysteine through phenylalanine. Just the 54-base CDR3 DNA is kept, in frame starting at base 1.

What the work shows at the level of the full study, not this receptor alone: The quantity of clinical and demographic metadata differed by source and by participant and was supplied without curation.

Sequencing was carried out using PBMCs or T cells enriched from blood (not recorded which). The TCR was taken from a woman aged 45-65 years who had recovered from COVID-19. The sequence links TRBV27 to TRBJ2-3, and TRBD2 aligns with 10 junction nucleotides. The sequenced DNA is TGTGCCAGCAGGAGCGGGAGGGCCAGAGGATGGGCTTCTAATACGCAGTATTTT. This codes for CASRSGRARGWASNTQYF.